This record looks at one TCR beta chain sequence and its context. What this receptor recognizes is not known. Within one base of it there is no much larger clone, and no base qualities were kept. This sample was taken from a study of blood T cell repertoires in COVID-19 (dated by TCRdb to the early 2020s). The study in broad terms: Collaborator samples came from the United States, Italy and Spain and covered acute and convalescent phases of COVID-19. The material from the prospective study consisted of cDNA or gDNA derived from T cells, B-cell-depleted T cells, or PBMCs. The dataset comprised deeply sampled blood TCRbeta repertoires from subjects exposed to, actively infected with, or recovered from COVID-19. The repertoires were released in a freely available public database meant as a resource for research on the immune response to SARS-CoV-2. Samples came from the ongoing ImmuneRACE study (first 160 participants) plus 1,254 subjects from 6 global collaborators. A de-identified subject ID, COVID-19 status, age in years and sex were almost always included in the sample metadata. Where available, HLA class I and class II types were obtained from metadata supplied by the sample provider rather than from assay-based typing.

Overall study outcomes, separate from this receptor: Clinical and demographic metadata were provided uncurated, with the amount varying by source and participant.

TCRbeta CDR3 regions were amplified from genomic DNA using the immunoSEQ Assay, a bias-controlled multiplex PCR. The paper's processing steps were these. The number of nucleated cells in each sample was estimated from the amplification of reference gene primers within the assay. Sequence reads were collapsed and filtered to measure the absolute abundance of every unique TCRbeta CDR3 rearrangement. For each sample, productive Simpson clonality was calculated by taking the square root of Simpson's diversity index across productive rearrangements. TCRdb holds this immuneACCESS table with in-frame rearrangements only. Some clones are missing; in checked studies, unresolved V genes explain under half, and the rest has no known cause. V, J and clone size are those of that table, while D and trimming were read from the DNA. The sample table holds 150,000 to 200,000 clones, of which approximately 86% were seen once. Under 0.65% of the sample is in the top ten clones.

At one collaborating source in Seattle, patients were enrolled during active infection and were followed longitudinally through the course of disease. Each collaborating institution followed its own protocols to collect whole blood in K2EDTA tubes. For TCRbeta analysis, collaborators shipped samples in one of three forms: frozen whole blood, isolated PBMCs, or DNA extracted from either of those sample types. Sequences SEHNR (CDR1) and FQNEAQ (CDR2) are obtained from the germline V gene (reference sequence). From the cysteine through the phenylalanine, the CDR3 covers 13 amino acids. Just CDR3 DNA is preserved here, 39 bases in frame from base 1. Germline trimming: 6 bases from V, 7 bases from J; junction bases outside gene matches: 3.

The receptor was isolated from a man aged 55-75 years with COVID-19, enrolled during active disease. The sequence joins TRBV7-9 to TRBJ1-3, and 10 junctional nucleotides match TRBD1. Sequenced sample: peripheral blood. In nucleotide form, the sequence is TGTGCCAGCAGAACGGGACAGGGGAACACCATATATTTT. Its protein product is CASRTGQGNTIYF.